The TCR beta chain under discussion was sequenced for a study of blood T cell repertoires in COVID-19. This clone was seen only a few times. The CDR3 length is 18 residues. TCRdb keeps only in-frame clones here, not all; method: immunoSEQ multiplex PCR. The sample holds around 160,000 clones, roughly 84% seen once. This rearrangement joins TRBV12-1 to TRBJ2-1; the table assigns TRBD1, which was not confirmed against the DNA. TRBV12-1 is given as a pseudogene. This clonotype was obtained from a woman between 50 and 59 years old who had been exposed to COVID-19. Sequenced sample: PBMCs or T cells enriched from blood (not recorded which). The CDR3 is CASSSPATGTRRCNEQFF. The CDR3 DNA sequence: TGTGCCAGCAGCTCCCCAGCGACAGGGACGAGGCGGTGCAATGAGCAGTTCTTC.